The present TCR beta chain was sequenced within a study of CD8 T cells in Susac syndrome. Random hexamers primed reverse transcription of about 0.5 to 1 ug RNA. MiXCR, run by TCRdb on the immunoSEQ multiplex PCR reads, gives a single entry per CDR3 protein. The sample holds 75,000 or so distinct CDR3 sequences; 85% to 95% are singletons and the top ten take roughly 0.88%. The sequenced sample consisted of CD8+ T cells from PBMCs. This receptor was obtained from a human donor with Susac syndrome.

CDR3 coding DNA: TGTGCCAGCAGCCCCATTCATGGGCTCTCCTACGAGCAGTACTTC. Protein product: CASSPIHGLSYEQYF. V is TRBV3-1 and J is TRBJ2-7; D is uncertain. Looked up from germline, CDR1 is LGHDT and CDR2 is YNNKEL (reference sequence). CDR3 length equals 15 residues. V shed 4 bases and J shed 0 bases, with 13 bases lying between them.